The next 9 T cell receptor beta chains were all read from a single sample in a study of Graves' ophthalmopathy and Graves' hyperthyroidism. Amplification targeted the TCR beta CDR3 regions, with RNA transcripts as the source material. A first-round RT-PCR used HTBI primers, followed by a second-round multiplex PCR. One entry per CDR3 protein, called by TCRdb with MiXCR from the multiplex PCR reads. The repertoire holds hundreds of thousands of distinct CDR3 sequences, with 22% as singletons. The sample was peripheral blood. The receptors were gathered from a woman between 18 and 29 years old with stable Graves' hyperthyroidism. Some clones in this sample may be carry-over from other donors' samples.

CDR3 sequence reads: CASSYSIMGGALYEQYF. CDR3 nucleotide sequence: TGTGCCAGCAGTTACTCGATAATGGGGGGGGCTCTCTACGAGCAGTACTTC. The genes are TRBV6-5 and TRBJ2-7, with a tentative D call TRBD2 (7 bases). CDR1 is MNHEY, CDR2 SVGAGI, per germline. V was shortened by 0 bases and J by 3 bases, with 18 bases between the two germline ends. The CDR3 consists of 17 residues.

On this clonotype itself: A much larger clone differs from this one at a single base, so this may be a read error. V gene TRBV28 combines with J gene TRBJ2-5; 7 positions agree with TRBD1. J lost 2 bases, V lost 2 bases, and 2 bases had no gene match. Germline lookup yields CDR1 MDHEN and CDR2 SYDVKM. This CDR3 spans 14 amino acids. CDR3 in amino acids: CASSLEGQQETQYF. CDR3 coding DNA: TGTGCCAGCAGTTTAGAGGGACAGCAAGAGACCCAGTACTTC.

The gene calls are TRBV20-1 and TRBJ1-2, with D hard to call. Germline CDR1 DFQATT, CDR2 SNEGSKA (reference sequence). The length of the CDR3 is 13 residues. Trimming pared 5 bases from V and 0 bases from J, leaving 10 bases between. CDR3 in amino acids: CSAAPRANYGYTF. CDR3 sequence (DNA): TGCAGTGCTGCCCCCCGGGCTAACTATGGCTACACCTTC.

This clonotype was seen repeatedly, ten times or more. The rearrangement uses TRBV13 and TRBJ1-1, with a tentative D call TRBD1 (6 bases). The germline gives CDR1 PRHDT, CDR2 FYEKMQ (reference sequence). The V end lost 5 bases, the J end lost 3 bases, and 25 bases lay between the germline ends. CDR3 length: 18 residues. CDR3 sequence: CASSLPPRGRGRDTEAFF. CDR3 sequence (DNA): TGTGCCAGCAGCCTACCCCCCCGGGGGCGGGGTAGGGACACTGAAGCTTTCTTT.

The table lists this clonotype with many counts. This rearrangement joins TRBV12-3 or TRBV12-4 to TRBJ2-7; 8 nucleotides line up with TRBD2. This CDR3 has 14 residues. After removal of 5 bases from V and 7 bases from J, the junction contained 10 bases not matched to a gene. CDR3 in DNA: TGTGCCAGCAGTCCTAACCCCCGGGGGGGGGAGCAGTACTTC. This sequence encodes CASSPNPRGGEQYF.

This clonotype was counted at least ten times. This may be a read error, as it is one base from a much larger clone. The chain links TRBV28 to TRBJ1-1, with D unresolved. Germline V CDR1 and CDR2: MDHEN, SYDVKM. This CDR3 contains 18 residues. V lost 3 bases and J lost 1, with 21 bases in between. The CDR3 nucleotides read TGTGCCAGCAGTTTCTCGGGATTGAGTGCTCAAAAGAACACTGAAGCTTTCTTT. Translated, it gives CASSFSGLSAQKNTEAFF.

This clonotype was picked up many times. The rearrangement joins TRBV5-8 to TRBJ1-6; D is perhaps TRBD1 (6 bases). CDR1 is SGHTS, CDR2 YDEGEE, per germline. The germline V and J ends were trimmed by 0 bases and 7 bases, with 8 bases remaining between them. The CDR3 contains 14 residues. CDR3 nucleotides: TGTGCCAGCAGCTTGGTCAGGGGAAATTCACCCCTCCACTTT. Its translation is CASSLVRGNSPLHF. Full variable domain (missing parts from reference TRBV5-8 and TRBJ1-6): EAGVTQSPTHLIKTRGQQATLRCSPISGHTSVYWYQQALGLGLQFLLWYDEGEERNRGNFPPRFSGRQFPNYSSELNVNALELEDSALYLCASSLVRGNSPLHFGNGTRLTVT.

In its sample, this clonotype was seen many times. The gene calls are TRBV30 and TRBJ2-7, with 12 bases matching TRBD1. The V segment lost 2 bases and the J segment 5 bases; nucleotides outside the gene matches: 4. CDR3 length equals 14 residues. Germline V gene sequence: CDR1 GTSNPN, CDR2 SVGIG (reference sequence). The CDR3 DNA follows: TGTGCCTGGAGTACGGGACAGGGGGCTGACGAGCAGTACTTC. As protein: CAWSTGQGADEQYF.

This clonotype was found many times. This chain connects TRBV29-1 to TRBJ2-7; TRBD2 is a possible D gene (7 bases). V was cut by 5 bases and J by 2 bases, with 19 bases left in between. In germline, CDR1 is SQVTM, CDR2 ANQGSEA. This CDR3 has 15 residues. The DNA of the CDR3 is TGCAGCGTTACCGGGGGGCTAGCGGAGGCCTACGAGCAGTACTTC. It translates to CSVTGGLAEAYEQYF.